One and the same sample provided the 11 T cell receptor beta chains below, sequenced in a study of blood T cell repertoires in COVID-19. Generated by immunoSEQ multiplex PCR, the TCRdb table keeps only in-frame clones and is missing some. The table includes over 90,000 clones, over 75% detected once. Input material: peripheral blood. The receptors stem from a human donor in a cohort sampled during active COVID-19.

The CDR3 loop is CASSKEGLQGDQASNQPQHF. The CDR3, as DNA: TGTGCCAGCAGCAAAGAGGGCCTCCAGGGCGACCAGGCTAGCAATCAGCCCCAGCATTTT. The chain carries TRBV21-1 and TRBJ1-5; TRBD1 is the table's D call, not checked against the DNA. TRBV21-1 is assigned pseudogene status. CDR3 size: 20 residues.

Points on this clone: Other DNA sequences in the same sample also yield this CDR3. The genes are TRBV15 and TRBJ1-2, with D perhaps TRBD1 (5 bases). V gave up 0 bases and J gave up 3 bases, with 5 bases separating them. Germline lookup yields CDR1 LNHNV and CDR2 YYDKDF (reference sequence). The CDR3 length is 13 residues. In nucleotides, the CDR3 is TGTGCCACCAGCAGAGACAGGGACTATGGCTACACCTTC. This gives the protein CATSRDRDYGYTF.

V gene TRBV7-8 combines with J gene TRBJ1-2, with 9 bases matching TRBD1. The CDR3 runs 14 residues. The V and J ends lost 5 bases and 7 bases, in that order; junction bases with no gene match: 8. Germline V gene sequence: CDR1 SGHVS, CDR2 FQNEAQ. This chain's CDR3 is CASSLRQGVRGYTF. CDR3 DNA: TGTGCCAGCAGCCTCCGACAGGGGGTTCGTGGCTACACCTTC.

This clone came up a few times. The V call is TRBV28, the J call TRBJ1-6; 7 nucleotides agree with TRBD1. Germline CDR1 is MDHEN and CDR2 is SYDVKM. This CDR3 comprises 17 residues. After removal of 0 bases from V and 5 bases from J, the junction contained 7 bases not matched to a gene. The CDR3 DNA follows: TGTGCCAGCAGTTTATGGAAGACAGGGTTTAATAATTCACCCCTCCACTTT. Protein: CASSLWKTGFNNSPLHF.

V usage is TRBV27 and J usage is TRBJ1-1; D is perhaps TRBD1 (6 bases). V gave up 5 bases and J gave up 1 base, with 14 bases separating them. This CDR3 is 15 amino acids long. Germline values: CDR1 MNHEY, CDR2 SMNVEV (reference sequence). The CDR3 region is CASSPQGGWNTEAFF. The CDR3 DNA is TGTGCCAGCAGTCCACAGGGAGGGTGGAACACTGAAGCTTTCTTT.

Written as DNA, the CDR3 is TGTGCCAGCAGCGCGCACGCCAGCTCCTATAATTCACCCCTCCACTTT. It yields the protein CASSAHASSYNSPLHF. The rearrangement joins TRBV9 to TRBJ1-6; D uncertain. The CDR3 extends over 16 amino acids. V was cut by 3 bases and J by 0 bases, with 10 bases left in between. Germline V gives CDR1 SGDLS, CDR2 YYNGEE.

The V gene is TRBV12-3 or TRBV12-4, the J gene TRBJ2-7, with 8 bases matching TRBD1. CDR3 size: 13 residues. Trimming took 10 bases from V and 4 from J; bases not matched to a gene: 9. This CDR3 reads CATRPGGRYEQYF. CDR3 nucleotide sequence: TGTGCCACCCGGCCAGGGGGCAGATACGAGCAGTACTTC.

CDR3 in DNA: TGTGCCAGCAGCTTAAACCACAGGGAGATTGATATATCCGGGGAGCTGTTTTTT. Protein sequence: CASSLNHREIDISGELFF. The chain has TRBV11-2 and TRBJ2-2, with D possibly being TRBD1 (6 bases). Germline CDR1 SGHAT, CDR2 FQNNGV. V shed 2 bases and J shed 6 bases, with 22 bases lying between them. The CDR3 extends over 18 amino acids.

V usage is TRBV27 and J usage is TRBJ1-2; 12 bases align to TRBD1. V was pared by 1 base and J by 6 bases, with 3 bases of the junction left unmatched. Germline V gene data show CDR1 as MNHEY and CDR2 as SMNVEV (reference sequence). The CDR3 has 15 amino acids. CDR3 sequence: CASSLLGTGGDGYTF. The DNA of the CDR3 is TGTGCCAGCAGTTTATTGGGGACAGGGGGCGATGGCTACACCTTC.

This clone was picked up one time. The DNA of the CDR3 is TGTGCCAGCAGCTTACGGGGAGAAGAAAAACTGTTTTTT. Translation gives CASSLRGEEKLFF. The chain links TRBV7-9 to TRBJ1-4; no definite D call. The V end lost 2 bases, the J end lost 8 bases, and 9 bases lay between the germline ends. The CDR3 is 13 amino acids. Germline V gene data show CDR1 as SEHNR and CDR2 as FQNEAQ (reference sequence).

J is TRBJ2-3 and V is TRBV6-4; no clear D. The CDR3 contains 13 residues. The germline V gene has CDR1 MRHNA and CDR2 SNTAGT. The ends were cut back, 4 bases at V and 0 bases at J, with 5 bases in the middle. The CDR3 DNA reads TGTGCCAGCAGTGCGACTAGCACAGATACGCAGTATTTT. Its protein product is CASSATSTDTQYF.